This TCR beta chain is drawn from a study of blood T cells in healthy people across ages. The study, taken as a whole, reports: Higher diversity, along with more naive CD4+ cells, distinguished long-lived donors from aged donors. A roughly linear fall in TCR beta diversity per million T cells was seen with increasing age.

Germline V lookup: CDR1 MNHEY, CDR2 SVGAGI. The CDR3 runs 11 residues. Between the trimmed V and J ends, which lost 10 bases and 4 bases, there was a span of 10 bases. Together with a sample-barcoded 5' primer, a J-beta primer mix was included in a second PCR lasting about 7 to 11 cycles. TCRdb ran MiXCR on the 5' RACE reads and lists one entry per CDR3 protein. This sample yields more than 800,000 distinct CDR3 sequences, of which 29% are seen a single time; approximately 15% belongs to the top ten. This clonotype was picked up many times. The antigen remains undetermined. The sequenced sample consisted of blood. The rearrangement links TRBV6-5 to TRBJ1-2, with D tentatively TRBD1 (6 bases). The sequence came from a woman older than 75 in good health. The CDR3 protein is CATGQFYGYTF. The CDR3 coding sequence is TGTGCCACCGGACAGTTCTATGGCTACACCTTC.